This is a list of T cell receptor beta chains from one sample in a study of graft-versus-host responses after intestinal transplantation. These receptors' targets are unknown. The data were produced by immunoSEQ multiplex PCR, yet TCRdb's version contains in-frame clones alone and is incomplete. The data contain 90,000 to 100,000 clones, 90% to 95% of them singletons. This material consisted of unstimulated CD8+ T cells sorted from spleen or lymph node cells, taken before intestinal transplant. Receptors originate from a human donor who received an intestinal transplant. Both conserved end residues are part of each CDR3. A D gene is named only where the DNA matches it firmly. Size is stated for part of the rows, as once, few or many counts, or as a class when the clone is expanded.

j_call: TRBJ2-1; clone_size: once; v_call: TRBV11-2; d_call: TRBD1; cdr3_nt: TGTGCCAGCAGCGTAAGAACAGGGGGCGCGGTAGATGAGCAGTTCTTC; cdr3_aa: CASSVRTGGAVDEQFF
j_call: TRBJ2-1; clone_size: NA; v_call: TRBV14; d_call: TRBD2; cdr3_nt: TGTGCCAGCAGCCCTAACACGAGGCTAGCGGGAAGGTACAATGAGCAGTTCTTC; cdr3_aa: CASSPNTRLAGRYNEQFF
j_call: TRBJ2-7; clone_size: NA; v_call: TRBV6-6; d_call: TRBD1; cdr3_nt: TGTGCCAGCAGTTACCCGGGACAGTTAAGCGCCTACGAGCAGTACTTC; cdr3_aa: CASSYPGQLSAYEQYF
j_call: TRBJ2-1; clone_size: once; v_call: TRBV4-1; d_call: NA; cdr3_nt: TGCGCCAGCAGCCCCCACTTGAGGTGGTCTGGATGGAATGAGCAGTTCTTC; cdr3_aa: CASSPHLRWSGWNEQFF
j_call: TRBJ1-4; clone_size: NA; v_call: TRBV4-3; d_call: TRBD1; cdr3_nt: TGCGCCAGCAGCCAGGGGACAGGGGGAGGCGAAAAACTGTTTTTT; cdr3_aa: CASSQGTGGGEKLFF
j_call: TRBJ1-4; clone_size: NA; v_call: TRBV7-9; d_call: NA; cdr3_nt: TGTGCCAGCAGCTCGCGGGGAATTATTCACCATAATGAAAAACTGTTTTTT; cdr3_aa: CASSSRGIIHHNEKLFF
j_call: TRBJ2-5; clone_size: NA; v_call: TRBV7-9; d_call: TRBD1; cdr3_nt: TGTGCCAGCAGCTCATCCGGGACAGAAGAGACCCAGTACTTC; cdr3_aa: CASSSSGTEETQYF
j_call: TRBJ1-1; clone_size: few; v_call: TRBV29-1; d_call: TRBD1; cdr3_nt: TGCAGCGCACAGACAGGGGCGGGAACTGAAGCTTTCTTT; cdr3_aa: CSAQTGAGTEAFF
j_call: TRBJ2-7; clone_size: NA; v_call: TRBV7-6; d_call: NA; cdr3_nt: TGTGCCAGCAGCTTATCCAGGACCTACGAGCAGTACTTC; cdr3_aa: CASSLSRTYEQYF
j_call: TRBJ2-7; clone_size: NA; v_call: TRBV2; d_call: TRBD2; cdr3_nt: TGTGCCAGCAGTGTGGGTAGCGGGAGGGTCTACGAGCAGTACTTC; cdr3_aa: CASSVGSGRVYEQYF
j_call: TRBJ2-7; clone_size: NA; v_call: TRBV4-1; d_call: TRBD1; cdr3_nt: TGCGCCAGCAGCGAGGACAGGGGATACGAGCAGTACTTC; cdr3_aa: CASSEDRGYEQYF
j_call: TRBJ2-4; clone_size: NA; v_call: TRBV5-4; d_call: TRBD2; cdr3_nt: TGTGCCAGCAGCTGGGGACTAGGAAACATTCAGTACTTC; cdr3_aa: CASSWGLGNIQYF
j_call: TRBJ2-7; clone_size: NA; v_call: TRBV19; d_call: TRBD2; cdr3_nt: TGTGCCAGTAGTATAGGAGGACTAGCGGGCTACGAGCAGTACTTC; cdr3_aa: CASSIGGLAGYEQYF
j_call: TRBJ2-7; clone_size: NA; v_call: TRBV7-9; d_call: TRBD1; cdr3_nt: TGTGCCAGCAGCTTAGACCCACGGGACAGGGGGCAATACTTC; cdr3_aa: CASSLDPRDRGQYF
j_call: TRBJ2-3; clone_size: NA; v_call: TRBV6-5; d_call: TRBD1; cdr3_nt: TGTGCCAGCAGCGACAGGGGAGGCGGCACAGATACGCAGTATTTT; cdr3_aa: CASSDRGGGTDTQYF
j_call: TRBJ2-7; clone_size: NA; v_call: TRBV20-1; d_call: NA; cdr3_nt: TGCAGTGCCGCACAGGGTCCCGAGCAGTACTTC; cdr3_aa: CSAAQGPEQYF
j_call: TRBJ1-1; clone_size: NA; v_call: TRBV6-1; d_call: NA; cdr3_nt: TGTGCCAGCAGTTTTCTTCCGAACACTGAAGCTTTCTTT; cdr3_aa: CASSFLPNTEAFF
j_call: TRBJ2-7; clone_size: NA; v_call: TRBV19; d_call: TRBD2; cdr3_nt: TGTGCCAGTAGTATACAGCCGGGACTATTATCCTACGAGCAGTACTTC; cdr3_aa: CASSIQPGLLSYEQYF
j_call: TRBJ1-6; clone_size: NA; v_call: TRBV19; d_call: NA; cdr3_nt: TGTGCCAGTAGTATTCAGGGGCGCGGTTCACCCCTCCACTTT; cdr3_aa: CASSIQGRGSPLHF
j_call: TRBJ1-1; clone_size: NA; v_call: TRBV27; d_call: NA; cdr3_nt: TGTGCCAGCAGTTTATCGCTTGGAGGGGCCACTGAAGCTTTCTTT; cdr3_aa: CASSLSLGGATEAFF
j_call: TRBJ2-3; clone_size: NA; v_call: TRBV4-2; d_call: NA; cdr3_nt: TGTGCCAGCAGCCAAGAGCGTAGCACAGATACGCAGTATTTT; cdr3_aa: CASSQERSTDTQYF
j_call: TRBJ1-2; clone_size: NA; v_call: TRBV19; d_call: NA; cdr3_nt: TGTGCCAGTAGTATAGTTCTTGACAGGAACTATGGCTACACCTTC; cdr3_aa: CASSIVLDRNYGYTF
j_call: TRBJ2-1; clone_size: NA; v_call: TRBV6-5; d_call: NA; cdr3_nt: TGTGCCAGCAGTTACTCTCCTGGAGCGGAGCAGTTCTTC; cdr3_aa: CASSYSPGAEQFF
j_call: TRBJ2-7; clone_size: NA; v_call: TRBV2; d_call: TRBD2; cdr3_nt: TGTGCCAGCAGTGAATGGAGCGGGAGCTACGAGCAGTACTTC; cdr3_aa: CASSEWSGSYEQYF
j_call: TRBJ2-2; clone_size: NA; v_call: TRBV5-4; d_call: NA; cdr3_nt: TGTGCCAGCAGCTTGGCCAGCGTTAGTGATCGCCAATTCACCGGGGAGCTGTTTTTT; cdr3_aa: CASSLASVSDRQFTGELFF
j_call: TRBJ1-5; clone_size: few; v_call: TRBV4-3; d_call: TRBD1; cdr3_nt: TGCGCCAGCAGCCAAGGGACAGGGGGTTCTCAGCCCCAGCATTTT; cdr3_aa: CASSQGTGGSQPQHF
j_call: TRBJ1-4; clone_size: NA; v_call: TRBV7-6; d_call: NA; cdr3_nt: TGTGCCAGCAGCGGCGGAGCGGGGGAAAAACTGTTTTTT; cdr3_aa: CASSGGAGEKLFF
j_call: TRBJ2-7; clone_size: NA; v_call: TRBV4-2; d_call: TRBD1; cdr3_nt: TGTGCCAGCAGCCCCCGGGACAGGAGCTCCTACGAGCAGTACTTC; cdr3_aa: CASSPRDRSSYEQYF
j_call: TRBJ2-1; clone_size: NA; v_call: TRBV19; d_call: TRBD1; cdr3_nt: TGTGCCAGTAGTATAGGGACAGGGGGTCACAATGAGCAGTTCTTC; cdr3_aa: CASSIGTGGHNEQFF
j_call: TRBJ2-7; clone_size: NA; v_call: TRBV5-8; d_call: NA; cdr3_nt: TGTGCCAGCAGCTTGGCGGGTGTCCACGAGCAGTACTTC; cdr3_aa: CASSLAGVHEQYF
j_call: TRBJ2-7; clone_size: NA; v_call: TRBV6-6; d_call: NA; cdr3_nt: TGTGCCAGCACTCAGGATATCGACGAGCAGTACTTC; cdr3_aa: CASTQDIDEQYF
j_call: TRBJ1-6; clone_size: NA; v_call: TRBV9; d_call: NA; cdr3_nt: TGTGCCAGCAGCCCCGATTTCACTCACGCTAATAATTCACCCCTCCACTTT; cdr3_aa: CASSPDFTHANNSPLHF
j_call: TRBJ1-1; clone_size: NA; v_call: TRBV30; d_call: NA; cdr3_nt: TGTGCCTGGAATATGGGGCCCGGCACTGAAGCTTTCTTT; cdr3_aa: CAWNMGPGTEAFF
j_call: TRBJ1-1; clone_size: NA; v_call: TRBV2; d_call: NA; cdr3_nt: TGTGCCAGCAGTGAGGGGGGCACTGAAGCTTTCTTT; cdr3_aa: CASSEGGTEAFF
j_call: TRBJ1-1; clone_size: NA; v_call: TRBV11-2; d_call: NA; cdr3_nt: TGTGCCAGCAGCTCCAGGGTGGGGTCGAACACTGAAGCTTTCTTT; cdr3_aa: CASSSRVGSNTEAFF
j_call: TRBJ2-7; clone_size: NA; v_call: TRBV30; d_call: TRBD1; cdr3_nt: TGTGCCTGGGAACAGGGGCTCGGGGACGAGCAGTACTTC; cdr3_aa: CAWEQGLGDEQYF
j_call: TRBJ2-7; clone_size: NA; v_call: TRBV27; d_call: TRBD1; cdr3_nt: TGTGCCAGCAGTATCCGACAGGGCCGCACCTACGAGCAGTACTTC; cdr3_aa: CASSIRQGRTYEQYF
j_call: TRBJ2-1; clone_size: NA; v_call: TRBV6-4; d_call: NA; cdr3_nt: TGTGCCAGCAGTGACTCGTGGGTAGCAGCCTACAATGAGCAGTTCTTC; cdr3_aa: CASSDSWVAAYNEQFF
j_call: TRBJ2-1; clone_size: NA; v_call: TRBV30; d_call: TRBD2; cdr3_nt: TGTGCCTGGTCTGTGATTAGCGGGGGGGAGCAGTTCTTC; cdr3_aa: CAWSVISGGEQFF
j_call: TRBJ2-3; clone_size: once; v_call: TRBV5-1; d_call: TRBD1; cdr3_nt: TGCGCCAGCAGCGAGGACAGGAGTTACACAGATACGCAGTATTTT; cdr3_aa: CASSEDRSYTDTQYF
j_call: TRBJ2-1; clone_size: NA; v_call: TRBV5-1; d_call: NA; cdr3_nt: TGCGCCAGCAGCTTGGTATATGGCGGGCTGGGGAAGTTCTTC; cdr3_aa: CASSLVYGGLGKFF
j_call: TRBJ1-6; clone_size: few; v_call: TRBV19; d_call: TRBD1; cdr3_nt: TGTGCCAGTAGTATTAGGACAGGGGGTAATAATTCACCCCTCCACTTT; cdr3_aa: CASSIRTGGNNSPLHF
j_call: TRBJ2-3; clone_size: NA; v_call: TRBV4-1; d_call: TRBD1; cdr3_nt: TGCGCCAGCAGCTATAGCCCGGGACAGGGTAAAGATACGCAGTATTTT; cdr3_aa: CASSYSPGQGKDTQYF
j_call: TRBJ2-3; clone_size: NA; v_call: TRBV19; d_call: NA; cdr3_nt: TGTGCCAGTAGTATAGGTAGCGCTACGCAGTATTTT; cdr3_aa: CASSIGSATQYF
j_call: TRBJ1-1; clone_size: NA; v_call: TRBV11-2; d_call: NA; cdr3_nt: TGTGCCAGCAGTCAAACCCCCGGCGGGGGGGACACTGAAGCTTTCTTT; cdr3_aa: CASSQTPGGGDTEAFF